Listed here is a single TCR beta chain. Its antigen is still unknown. PCR primers comprised 60 Vbeta and 13 Jbeta primers. The method was immunoSEQ multiplex PCR; TCRdb's version includes in-frame clones alone and lacks a portion of them. This sample carries about 130,000 clones, about three quarters of them seen once, and the ten largest clones take 1% to 1.5%. The CDR3 has 14 residues. V shed 8 bases, J shed 5 bases, and the junction held 12 bases outside the gene matches. Germline assignment: CDR1 MNHEY and CDR2 SMNVEV (reference sequence). These data are taken from a study of cytomegalovirus exposure and HLA in healthy donors. Study context: From donors who were HLA-typed, an early data release held about 85 million unique TCRs.

Overall study findings and caveats: Most TCRs appeared rarely, but some public TCRs recurred in many donors. As confirmed in vitro, three CMV-associated chains were specific for CMV antigens. With later analysis, a missense DCLRE1C variant became linked to TCR beta V- and J-gene trimming.

The chain employs TRBV27 and TRBJ2-7, with TRBD2 matching 7 bases. The origin of this receptor is a female donor in good health and CMV-seronegative. Sample: PBMCs. CDR3 DNA: TGTGCCAGCTCGAAGCGGGGAGGTTACGACGAGCAGTACTTC. It yields the protein CASSKRGGYDEQYF.